These 18 T cell receptor beta chains were sequenced from one sample in a study of cytotoxic CD8 clonotypes in ibrutinib-treated CLL. Clones were sequenced by immunoSEQ multiplex PCR, and TCRdb holds only the in-frame ones, with some missing. The sample carries some 300,000 clones, approximately 80% recorded once. The material was PBMCs, obtained before ibrutinib treatment. The receptors here all came from a human donor with chronic lymphocytic leukemia.

The table lists this clone with a few counts. V gene TRBV28 combines with J gene TRBJ2-7; tentative D call: TRBD1 (5 bases). The length of the CDR3 is 14 residues. V shed 5 bases and J shed 7 bases, with 18 bases lying between them. CDR1 and CDR2 from the germline V gene are MDHEN and SYDVKM. In nucleotides, the CDR3 is TGTGCCAGCAGTCCCCCGGGCAGGGTGGTTGAGCAGTACTTC. Translating gives CASSPPGRVVEQYF.

The chain uses TRBV2 and TRBJ1-1; D is perhaps TRBD1 (5 bases). V lost 4 bases and J 0 bases, leaving 9 bases between the germline ends. CDR1 and CDR2 from the germline V gene are SNHLY and FYNNEI. This CDR3 spans 14 amino acids. The CDR3 region is CASSVRVMNTEAFF. The CDR3 region has the DNA TGTGCCAGCAGTGTCAGGGTCATGAACACTGAAGCTTTCTTT.

The chain employs TRBV4-3 and TRBJ2-1, with 7 bases matching TRBD2. From germline, CDR1 is LGHNA and CDR2 YSLEER. The trim removed 4 bases at V and 1 base at J, leaving 7 bases unmatched. The CDR3 has 16 residues. The CDR3 protein is CASSRGLAESYNEQFF. The DNA of the CDR3 is TGCGCCAGCAGCCGGGGTCTAGCGGAGTCCTACAATGAGCAGTTCTTC.

The CDR3: CASSLRLGLAVPEQYF. For the CDR3, the DNA is TGTGCCAGCAGCTTGAGGCTGGGACTAGCGGTTCCCGAGCAGTACTTC. The chain uses TRBV5-4 and TRBJ2-7; TRBD2 agrees at 11 bases. V lost 1 base, J lost 6 bases, and 9 bases stayed unmatched. Germline V lookup: CDR1 SGHNT, CDR2 YYREEE (reference sequence). The CDR3 consists of 16 residues.

J is TRBJ2-1 and V is TRBV4-1; D is unresolved. CDR1 is MGHRA, CDR2 YSYEKL, per germline. CDR3 length: 14 amino acids. The V and J ends lost 0 bases and 7 bases respectively, with 10 bases between them. The CDR3 reads CASSQDSYKNEQFF. In nucleotides, the CDR3 is TGCGCCAGCAGCCAAGATTCGTACAAGAATGAGCAGTTCTTC.

The CDR3 protein is CAWTKTSGSREQYF. The CDR3 DNA is TGTGCCTGGACTAAGACTAGCGGGAGTCGCGAGCAGTACTTC. V usage is TRBV30 and J usage is TRBJ2-7, with 12 bases identical to TRBD2. Germline V gives CDR1 GTSNPN, CDR2 SVGIG (reference sequence). The CDR3 has 14 residues. The V segment lost 4 bases and the J segment 6 bases; nucleotides outside the gene matches: 7.

The chain employs TRBV11-2 and TRBJ2-3, with D possibly TRBD1 on 5 matching bases. Germline V gene lookup returns CDR1 SGHAT and CDR2 FQNNGV. V was cut by 5 bases and J by 0 bases, with 9 bases left in between. This CDR3 has 14 amino acids. The CDR3 here is CASSPGRSTDTQYF. DNA for the CDR3: TGTGCCAGCAGCCCAGGGCGGAGCACAGATACGCAGTATTTT.

The chain employs TRBV13 and TRBJ2-5; D gene unclear. The germline gives CDR1 PRHDT, CDR2 FYEKMQ (reference sequence). The CDR3 totals 11 residues. Trimming took off 8 bases at V and 4 bases at J, with 8 bases between the two ends. The chain's CDR3 is CASSDGETQYF. The CDR3 nucleotides read TGTGCCAGCTCGGACGGAGAGACCCAGTACTTC.

J is TRBJ2-7 and V is TRBV11-2, with a weak D call TRBD1 (5 bases). Germline-derived CDR1 and CDR2 are SGHAT and FQNNGV. V lost 0 bases, J lost 5 bases, and 5 bases lay in between. CDR3 length: 12 residues. The CDR3 coding sequence is TGTGCCAGCAGCTTAGACAGGGACGAGCAGTACTTC. The encoded protein is CASSLDRDEQYF.

The V gene is TRBV14, the J gene TRBJ2-4; D is ambiguous. Trimming took off 0 bases at V and 0 bases at J, with 9 bases between the two ends. The CDR3 loop spans 16 amino acids. Germline CDR1 and CDR2: SGHDN and FVKESK. The CDR3 DNA follows: TGTGCCAGCAGCCAAGATAGTCGATTAGCCAAAAACATTCAGTACTTC. Amino acids: CASSQDSRLAKNIQYF.

This clone was recorded once. The V gene is TRBV14, the J gene TRBJ2-2; tentatively, D is TRBD2 (5 bases). V was trimmed by 1 base and J by 3 bases, leaving 6 bases between them. This CDR3 is 14 amino acids long. CDR1 and CDR2 (germline): SGHDN, FVKESK. The CDR3 loop is CASSQVRDTGELFF. The DNA for the CDR3 is TGTGCCAGCAGCCAAGTGAGGGACACCGGGGAGCTGTTTTTT.

This rearrangement joins TRBV4-3 to TRBJ2-1, with 12 nucleotides matching TRBD2. The CDR3 runs 18 residues. CDR1 and CDR2 (germline): LGHNA, YSLEER. V lost 0 bases and J lost 9; bases outside the gene matches: 12. In DNA, the CDR3 is TGCGCCAGCAGCCAAGACTCTAGCGGGAGGGCCAGGAAGGGTGAGCAGTTCTTC. This gives the protein CASSQDSSGRARKGEQFF.

J is TRBJ2-2 and V is TRBV27, with D unresolved. The V end lost 2 bases, the J end lost 5 bases, and 6 bases lay between the germline ends. There are 13 residues in the CDR3. In germline, CDR1 is MNHEY, CDR2 SMNVEV (reference sequence). The CDR3 sequence is CASSLQETGELFF. Here the CDR3 DNA reads TGTGCCAGCAGTTTACAGGAAACCGGGGAGCTGTTTTTT.

J is TRBJ2-7 and V is TRBV4-3, with TRBD2 as a possible D gene (6 bases). The CDR3 is 15 residues long. Trimming pared 5 bases from V and 0 bases from J, leaving 14 bases between. Germline V lookup: CDR1 LGHNA, CDR2 YSLEER. The CDR3 DNA is TGCGCCAGCAGCGAACTAGCTCCGGGCTCCTACGAGCAGTACTTC. As protein: CASSELAPGSYEQYF.

The chain uses TRBV2 and TRBJ1-5; D call uncertain. The CDR3 covers 17 residues. CDR1 SNHLY and CDR2 FYNNEI come from the germline V gene. V was shortened by 5 bases and J by 1 base, with 18 bases between the two germline ends. Here the CDR3 reads CASSSRRVGDSNQPQHF. CDR3 sequence (DNA): TGTGCCAGCAGTTCCAGACGAGTGGGAGACAGCAATCAGCCCCAGCATTTT.

The chain has TRBV28 and TRBJ1-1; 7 nucleotides agree with TRBD1. The CDR3 spans 15 residues. In germline, CDR1 is MDHEN, CDR2 SYDVKM. V dropped 4 bases and J dropped 0; count of bases not matched to a gene: 5. The CDR3 is CASSSRGGLNTEAFF. The CDR3 region has the DNA TGTGCCAGCAGTTCCAGGGGGGGGCTGAACACTGAAGCTTTCTTT. Combining the CDR3 with reference TRBV28 and TRBJ1-1 gives the whole variable domain DVKVTQSSRYLVKRTGEKVFLECVQDMDHENMFWYRQDPGLGLRLIYFSYDVKMKEKGDIPEGYSVSREKKERFSLILESASTNQTSMYLCASSSRGGLNTEAFFGQGTRLTVV.

The chain links TRBV4-3 to TRBJ1-1, with unresolved D. Per germline, CDR1 LGHNA and CDR2 YSLEER. This CDR3 has 15 amino acids. The germline V and J ends were trimmed by 11 bases and 1 base, with 20 bases remaining between them. The chain's CDR3 is CASSVGHQGNTEAFF. In DNA, the CDR3 is TGCGCCTCGTCTGTAGGGCACCAAGGGAACACTGAAGCTTTCTTT.

The J gene is TRBJ2-7, the V gene TRBV5-1; D is ambiguous. The CDR3 has 13 residues. V was pared by 1 base and J by 4 bases, with 9 bases between. Germline V gives CDR1 SGHRS, CDR2 YFSETQ. CDR3 sequence (DNA): TGCGCCAGCAGCTTGTCTGACGGTTACGAGCAGTACTTC. Translating it yields CASSLSDGYEQYF.